This T cell receptor beta chain was recovered during a study of Ad26.COV2.S vaccination and SARS-CoV-2 variants. At the level of the study: Doses of Ad26.COV2.S were injected into muscle once or twice, 56 days apart.

Germline V gives CDR1 LNHNV, CDR2 YYDKDF (reference sequence). The CDR3 runs 14 residues. V shed 10 bases, J shed 2 bases, and the junction held 8 bases outside the gene matches. This clone has just one count. Method: immunoSEQ multiplex PCR; TCRdb's copy keeps in-frame clones and lacks some. This table holds about 330,000 clones, about nine tenths found once. Described treatment: over 15 received Ad26.COV2.S at low or high dose, single or two shots; several received placebo; per-sample allocation not given. Samples came from day 63 after the first vaccine or placebo injection. The clonotype originates from a person aged 18-65 years who received the Ad26.COV2.S COVID-19 vaccine or a placebo. This rearrangement joins TRBV15 to TRBJ2-3; TRBD1 matches 8 bases. This sample comprised peripheral blood, obtained in a trial of Ad26.COV2.S vaccine versus placebo. In DNA form, the CDR3 reads TGTGCCATAGGACAGGGCAACCCCACAGATACGCAGTATTTT. This encodes CAIGQGNPTDTQYF.